One sample yielded the 9 T cell receptor beta chains listed below, sequenced in a study of blood T cell repertoires in COVID-19. Generated by immunoSEQ multiplex PCR, the TCRdb table keeps only in-frame clones and is missing some. The table includes more than 45,000 clones, around 83% detected once. Sample: peripheral blood. Every receptor here comes from a human donor in a cohort sampled during active COVID-19.

The genes are TRBV5-4 and TRBJ1-1; 7 bases agree with TRBD1. The CDR3 is made up of 16 amino acids. CDR1 and CDR2 from the germline V gene are SGHNT and YYREEE (reference sequence). After removal of 4 bases from V and 3 bases from J, the junction contained 12 bases not matched to a gene. CDR3 protein: CASSLTGRGRDTEAFF. The CDR3 DNA reads TGTGCCAGCAGCCTGACCGGAAGGGGGCGGGACACTGAAGCTTTCTTT.

The chain uses TRBV11-3 and TRBJ2-1; 9 nucleotides agree with TRBD2. J lost 3 bases, V lost 5 bases, and 8 bases had no gene match. The V gene's germline CDR1 is SGHNT and CDR2 YENEEA. The CDR3 has 16 amino acids. CDR3 sequence: CASSPASSGSYNEQFF. CDR3 DNA: TGTGCCAGCAGCCCTGCGAGTAGCGGGAGCTACAATGAGCAGTTCTTC.

V and J are TRBV7-9 and TRBJ2-2; D unresolved. Trimming took off 8 bases at V and 6 bases at J, with 19 bases between the two ends. CDR1 and CDR2 (germline): SEHNR, FQNEAQ (reference sequence). The CDR3 runs 15 residues. The chain's CDR3 is CASQTSQGFAGELFF. CDR3 bases: TGTGCCAGCCAGACATCCCAAGGATTCGCCGGGGAGCTGTTTTTT.

The DNA of the CDR3 is TGTGCCAGCGCCCTACTAGCGGGGGGGCCTAAAGATACGCAGTATTTT. It encodes CASALLAGGPKDTQYF. The rearrangement joins TRBV7-3 to TRBJ2-3; 13 bases fit TRBD2. After removal of 8 bases from V and 5 bases from J, the junction contained 10 bases not matched to a gene. The CDR3 loop spans 16 amino acids. CDR1 is SGHTA, CDR2 FQGTGA, per germline.

V gene TRBV18 combines with J gene TRBJ1-5, with D unresolved. Germline V CDR1 and CDR2: KGHSH, LQKENI. This CDR3 spans 14 amino acids. V was shortened by 3 bases and J by 4 bases, with 10 bases between the two germline ends. For the CDR3, the DNA is TGTGCCAGCTCACCCCAACAGAGTAATCAGCCCCAGCATTTT. Its translation: CASSPQQSNQPQHF.

In regard to this clone: In the same sample, other DNA sequences code for this CDR3. V usage is TRBV12-3 or TRBV12-4 and J usage is TRBJ2-3; no clear D. Trimming took 3 bases from V and 3 from J, leaving 7 bases between them. This CDR3 is 13 amino acids long. The CDR3 region has the DNA TGTGCCAGCAGTTTTACGGAGACAGATACGCAGTATTTT. Its protein is CASSFTETDTQYF.

V usage is TRBV7-2 and J usage is TRBJ2-1, with TRBD1 matching over 7 bases. Germline loops: CDR1 SGHTA, CDR2 FQGNSA. Trimming removed 2 bases from V and 2 bases from J; junction bases left unmatched: 3. This CDR3 comprises 15 residues. CDR3 region: CASSLSQGAYNEQFF. In nucleotides, the CDR3 is TGTGCCAGCAGCTTAAGTCAGGGGGCCTACAATGAGCAGTTCTTC.

V gene TRBV3-1 (or the pseudogene TRBV3-2) combines with J gene TRBJ1-6; D is uncertain. The CDR3 sequence is 16 residues long. Trimming cost V 0 bases and J 7 bases, with 13 bases left between them. Germline V gene lookup returns CDR1 LGHDT and CDR2 YNNKEL (reference sequence). Here the CDR3 DNA reads TGTGCCAGCAGCCAAGATCGAGGAGGGTACAATTCACCCCTCCACTTT. This translates into CASSQDRGGYNSPLHF.

This chain links TRBV10-3 with TRBJ2-1; D is possibly TRBD1 (5 bases). The CDR3 consists of 15 residues. The V gene's germline CDR1 is ENHRY and CDR2 SYGVKD. V was trimmed by 6 bases and J by 5 bases, leaving 17 bases between them. The CDR3 sequence: CAIRGDPQVDNEQFF. The CDR3 region has the DNA TGTGCCATCAGAGGCGACCCACAGGTAGACAATGAGCAGTTCTTC.